One and the same sample provided the 25 T cell receptor beta chains below, sequenced in a study of cytomegalovirus exposure and HLA in healthy donors. PCR involved 60 Vbeta and 13 Jbeta primers. Repertoires were generated with immunoSEQ multiplex PCR, while TCRdb's copy carries only in-frame clones and drops some. The table shows 150,000 to 170,000 clones, with under 85% occurring only once. What was sequenced was PBMCs. These receptors were taken from a man younger than 30 in good health and CMV-seronegative.

V is TRBV27 and J is TRBJ2-7, with a weak D call TRBD1 (6 bases). V lost 2 bases and J lost 0, with 8 bases in between. The CDR3 runs to 14 residues. Germline V lookup: CDR1 MNHEY, CDR2 SMNVEV (reference sequence). The CDR3 nucleotides read TGTGCCAGCAGTTTAACAGGGAGCTCCTACGAGCAGTACGTC. This encodes CASSLTGSSYEQYV.

V usage is TRBV5-1 and J usage is TRBJ1-1; TRBD1 aligns across 7 bases. With V trimmed by 0 bases and J by 4 bases, 9 bases remained unmatched. CDR1 is SGHRS, CDR2 YFSETQ, per germline. The CDR3 sequence is 16 residues long. CDR3 DNA sequence: TGCGCCAGCAGCTTGGTTGGCCAGGGGGTCGCCACTGAAGCTTTCTTT. It encodes CASSLVGQGVATEAFF. The variable domain in full, with the rest retrieved from reference TRBV5-1 and TRBJ1-1, is KAGVTQTPRYLIKTRGQQVTLSCSPISGHRSVSWYQQTPGQGLQFLFEYFSETQRNKGNFPGRFSGRQFSNSRSEMNVSTLELGDSALYLCASSLVGQGVATEAFFGQGTRLTVV.

The chain combines TRBV6-5 with TRBJ2-1; D is perhaps TRBD2 (6 bases). Germline V gives CDR1 MNHEY, CDR2 SVGAGI. CDR3 size: 15 residues. Trimming removed 0 bases from V and 7 bases from J, with 13 bases in between. The CDR3 region is CASSYSGLSSNEQFF. For the CDR3, the DNA is TGTGCCAGCAGTTACTCGGGACTGTCCTCGAATGAGCAGTTCTTC.

Only a few counts were recorded for this clone. V gene TRBV15 combines with J gene TRBJ2-6; D remains unclear. Germline loops: CDR1 LNHNV, CDR2 YYDKDF (reference sequence). This CDR3 spans 14 amino acids. The V end was cut by 5 bases, the J end by 1 base, with 6 bases between. The CDR3 DNA reads TGTGCCACCAGCCATGTTTCTGGGGCCAACGTCCTGACTTTC. Encoded protein: CATSHVSGANVLTF.

The V and J genes are TRBV28 and TRBJ1-2; TRBD1 matches at 7 bases. Germline values: CDR1 MDHEN, CDR2 SYDVKM. The CDR3 length is 15 residues. V dropped 4 bases and J dropped 2; count of bases not matched to a gene: 7. CDR3 sequence reads: CASSSTGTANYGYTF. In DNA form, the CDR3 reads TGTGCCAGCAGTTCGACCGGGACAGCCAACTATGGCTACACCTTC.

This clone was observed a handful of times. This chain joins TRBV9 and TRBJ2-1; maybe TRBD1 (6 bases). V was clipped by 0 bases and J by 4 bases, with 14 bases between them. Germline V gives CDR1 SGDLS, CDR2 YYNGEE. CDR3 size: 16 residues. In nucleotides, the CDR3 is TGTGCCAGCAGCGTAGATCCCTTAGGACAGTACAATGAGCAGTTCTTC. Translated, it gives CASSVDPLGQYNEQFF.

V is TRBV6-5 and J is TRBJ1-1; D is unresolved. Germline V gene data show CDR1 as MNHEY and CDR2 as SVGAGI. Between the trimmed V and J ends, which lost 2 bases and 1 base, there was a span of 5 bases. This CDR3 comprises 13 residues. The DNA of the CDR3 is TGTGCCAGCAGTTACCGTAGGAACACTGAAGCTTTCTTT. Amino acids: CASSYRRNTEAFF.

The chain has TRBV6-1 and TRBJ1-6, with a weak D call TRBD1 (6 bases). The germline V gene has CDR1 MNHNS and CDR2 SASEGT. This CDR3 contains 15 residues. V was pared by 8 bases and J by 7 bases, with 18 bases between. The chain's CDR3 is CASSLRGHPNSPLHF. CDR3 DNA: TGTGCCAGCTCCTTGAGGGGACACCCAAATTCACCCCTCCACTTT.

This clone is a singleton in its sample. The chain recombines TRBV18 with TRBJ1-2, with 9 bases aligning to TRBD1. Unmatched junction bases numbered 6, after V lost 3 bases and J lost 7 bases. Germline V lookup: CDR1 KGHSH, CDR2 LQKENI. This CDR3 comprises 14 residues. The CDR3 sequence: CASSPGQGLFGYTF. The CDR3 coding sequence is TGTGCCAGCTCACCCGGACAGGGGTTATTTGGCTACACCTTC.

V is TRBV7-9 and J is TRBJ1-5; 12 bases fit TRBD1. From germline, CDR1 is SEHNR and CDR2 FQNEAQ (reference sequence). V was pared by 1 base and J by 3 bases, with 7 bases of the junction left unmatched. The CDR3 sequence is 18 residues long. For the CDR3, the DNA is TGTGCCAGCAGCTTAGAACTCGGGACAGGGGGCCTCAATCAGCCCCAGCATTTT. Translated, it gives CASSLELGTGGLNQPQHF.

A word on this clone: The sample contains more than one DNA sequence encoding this CDR3. The J gene is TRBJ2-7, the V gene TRBV28; weak D call: TRBD1 (5 bases). CDR1 MDHEN and CDR2 SYDVKM come from the germline V gene. Trimming shortened V by 6 bases and J by 3 bases, and 9 bases separated the two germline ends. CDR3 length: 12 amino acids. DNA for the CDR3: TGTGCCAGCAGCCGAGACAGCTACGAGCAGTACGTC. Translation: CASSRDSYEQYV.

CDR3 region: CASSEAGQGYGYTF. CDR3 DNA: TGTGCCAGCAGTGAAGCGGGACAGGGTTATGGCTACACCTTC. The chain combines TRBV2 with TRBJ1-2, with TRBD1 identical over 9 bases. V shed 0 bases and J 5 bases; nucleotides not matched to a gene: 1. The CDR3 length is 14 residues. The V gene's germline CDR1 is SNHLY and CDR2 FYNNEI.

J is TRBJ1-5 and V is TRBV5-8, with D perhaps TRBD1 (5 bases). From germline, CDR1 is SGHTS and CDR2 YDEGEE. Between the trimmed V and J ends, which lost 2 bases and 0 bases, there was a span of 12 bases. The CDR3 spans 16 residues. As DNA, the CDR3 is TGTGCCAGCAGCTTTATGGGGGGTCTTAGCAATCAGCCCCAGCATTTT. Residues: CASSFMGGLSNQPQHF.

V and J are TRBV5-1 and TRBJ2-3; the match to TRBD2 covers 8 bases. Looked up from germline, CDR1 is SGHRS and CDR2 is YFSETQ. J lost 3 bases, V lost 0 bases, and 3 bases had no gene match. The CDR3 runs to 15 residues. The chain's CDR3 is CASSLVGGETDTQYF. The CDR3, as DNA: TGCGCCAGCAGCTTGGTCGGGGGGGAGACAGATACGCAGTATTTT.

As to this clone: At the DNA level, this CDR3 is encoded by other sequences in the same sample as well. The chain is built from TRBV30 and TRBJ1-2, with D maybe TRBD1 (6 bases). The CDR3 runs 14 residues. The germline V and J ends were trimmed by 3 bases and 2 bases, with 13 bases remaining between them. Germline CDR1 GTSNPN, CDR2 SVGIG (reference sequence). The CDR3 DNA follows: TGTGCCTGGAGCCGAGGGGGGGCCAACTATGGCTACACCTTC. This translates into CAWSRGGANYGYTF.

V and J are TRBV10-3 and TRBJ2-6; TRBD1 aligns across 11 bases. The junction had 6 bases not matched to a gene; V was cut back by 4 bases and J by 1 base. Germline loops: CDR1 ENHRY, CDR2 SYGVKD. CDR3 size: 18 residues. CDR3 DNA sequence: TGTGCCATCAGTGCATCCGGGACAGGGGGGTCTGGGGCCAACGTCCTGACTTTC. It specifies CAISASGTGGSGANVLTF.

The chain recombines TRBV28 with TRBJ2-1, with TRBD2 as a possible D gene (5 bases). CDR1 is MDHEN and CDR2 is SYDVKM in the germline V gene. CDR3 length: 12 residues. Trimming stripped 3 bases from V and 9 bases from J, with 9 bases between. DNA of the CDR3: TGTGCCAGCAGTTTGCGGAGGAGTGAGCAGTTCTTC. Translation: CASSLRRSEQFF.

The gene calls are TRBV6-1 and TRBJ2-3; 8 nucleotides line up with TRBD2. Losses at the gene ends were 4 bases for V and 7 bases for J; bases not matched to a gene: 10. The CDR3 runs to 15 residues. The V gene's germline CDR1 is MNHNS and CDR2 SASEGT. The CDR3 reads CASSGPTSEDNTQYF. The CDR3 DNA reads as TGTGCCAGCAGTGGACCGACTAGCGAGGATAATACGCAGTATTTT.

The rearrangement links TRBV20-1 to TRBJ1-1; a weak D match, TRBD1 (6 bases). The germline V gene has CDR1 DFQATT and CDR2 SNEGSKA (reference sequence). V lost 6 bases, J lost 9 bases, and 14 bases lay in between. The CDR3 loop spans 11 amino acids. CDR3 protein: CSAKQGAKAFF. Here the CDR3 DNA reads TGCAGTGCCAAACAGGGTGCCAAAGCTTTCTTT.

This chain joins TRBV11-2 and TRBJ2-2; tentatively, D is TRBD2 (7 bases). The CDR3 has 15 residues. Trimming cost V 6 bases and J 4 bases, with 15 bases left between them. In germline, CDR1 is SGHAT, CDR2 FQNNGV. The CDR3 DNA is TGTGCCAGCAGTTACCGGAGGGGGGGCACCGGGGAGCTGTTTTTT. Protein: CASSYRRGGTGELFF.

The chain links TRBV10-3 to TRBJ1-2; maybe TRBD1 (5 bases). Germline V gene lookup returns CDR1 ENHRY and CDR2 SYGVKD. Trimming removed 10 bases from V and 6 bases from J, with 18 bases in between. The CDR3 contains 13 residues. CDR3 residues: CATRPGTLNGYTF. In DNA, the CDR3 is TGTGCCACCCGACCCGGGACTCTCAATGGCTACACCTTC.

The chain carries TRBV9 and TRBJ2-3; D uncertain. The ends were cut back, 3 bases at V and 3 bases at J, with 17 bases in the middle. Germline lookup yields CDR1 SGDLS and CDR2 YYNGEE. The CDR3 consists of 16 residues. CDR3 amino acids: CASSESVLGRTDTQYF. The CDR3 DNA reads as TGTGCCAGCAGCGAGAGCGTTTTAGGTAGGACAGATACGCAGTATTTT.

V gene TRBV7-9 combines with J gene TRBJ1-1; 7 bases are shared with TRBD1. CDR3 length: 14 amino acids. Germline CDR1 and CDR2: SEHNR and FQNEAQ (reference sequence). Germline trimming cut 7 bases from V and 1 base from J; bases unmatched to any gene: 6. The CDR3 spells CASTIRQGNTEAFF. CDR3 sequence (DNA): TGTGCCAGCACCATAAGACAGGGGAACACTGAAGCTTTCTTT.

CDR3 region: CASSDGAGANQPQHF. CDR3 in DNA: TGTGCCAGCAGTGACGGTGCAGGGGCGAATCAGCCCCAGCATTTT. The genes are TRBV6-4 and TRBJ1-5, with TRBD1 as a possible D gene (6 bases). Trimming stripped 2 bases from V and 4 bases from J, with 12 bases between. CDR3 length: 15 residues. Germline V CDR1 and CDR2: MRHNA, SNTAGT.

This clone is a singleton in its sample. The CDR3 loop is CASSRDREWGSPLHF. The DNA of the CDR3 is TGTGCCAGCAGTCGGGACAGGGAATGGGGTTCACCCCTCCACTTT. The chain joins TRBV6-1 to TRBJ1-6; 9 bases fit TRBD1. CDR1 MNHNS and CDR2 SASEGT come from the germline V gene. The V gene end was trimmed by 5 bases and the J gene end by 9 bases; junction bases not matched to a gene: 8. The CDR3 sequence is 15 residues long.